This TCR beta chain was captured by sequencing in a study of vaccination and CD4 T cells after COVID-19. Study-wide context: The peptides that stimulated the cells were overlapping spike peptides from SARS-CoV-2, HCoV-NL63, HCoV-OC43 and HCoV-229E.

General study findings and limits: Post-vaccination reactive clonotypes (median around 40) did not differ significantly from post-infection (under 22).

Cultured CD4+ T-cell DNA underwent Oncomine TCR Beta short-read sequencing. It was cultured CD4+ T cells from which genomic DNA was extracted. TCRdb re-called the PCR reads with MiXCR, one entry per CDR3 protein. The sample holds about 24,000 distinct CDR3 sequences; 40% to 50% are singletons and the top ten take around 4.1%. The CDR3 sequence is 16 residues long. Germline values: CDR1 MDHEN, CDR2 SYDVKM. J lost 2 bases, V lost 4 bases, and 8 bases had no gene match. Indicated time point: late sampling 161 to 241 days after vaccination in three convalescent patients. Documented treatment: roughly 11-day PBMC culture with coronavirus spike peptide pools or control peptides (ViraFEST assay). Cultures of PBMCs, two million per well, were set up with 7.5 to 10 IU/ml IL-2 and around 9.8 ug/ml peptide pools. A remark on this clonotype: The antigen is undetermined.

This receptor was obtained from a human donor who had recovered from COVID-19. The sequences come from CD4+ T cells from blood, cultured in vitro, collected about 7 months after SARS-CoV-2 vaccination. The chain recombines TRBV28 with TRBJ2-1; 7 bases are shared with TRBD2. CDR3 coding DNA: TGTGCCAGCAGTTCCGGACTAAGCGGGACCTACAATGAGCAGTTCTTC. Amino acids: CASSSGLSGTYNEQFF.